A single sample gave rise to the 3 T cell receptor beta chains below, sequenced in a study of T cells in Graves' hyperthyroidism and ophthalmopathy. Amplification of TCR beta CDR3 regions used RNA as the template. The study used the HTBI primer set for a first-round RT-PCR of the TCR CDR3. TCRdb recomputed calls from the multiplex PCR reads with MiXCR, one row per CDR3 protein. This table holds 210,000 or so distinct CDR3 sequences, 15% to 20% found once. Sequenced sample: blood. These receptors all come from a man in his fifties or sixties with Graves' hyperthyroidism.

This clonotype was seen at least ten times. The CDR3 sequence is CASDDGDPLTAMNTEAFF. The CDR3, as DNA: TGTGCCAGCGACGACGGGGACCCTCTGACAGCGATGAACACTGAAGCTTTCTTT. The V and J genes are TRBV12-3 or TRBV12-4 and TRBJ1-1, with D tentatively TRBD1 (5 bases). The CDR3 is 18 amino acids. V lost 8 bases to trimming and J lost 0 bases, with 25 bases between them.

This clonotype was recorded at least ten times. The chain carries TRBV7-9 and TRBJ2-3, with 9 nucleotides matching TRBD2. This CDR3 is 17 amino acids long. Trimming removed 5 bases from V and 5 bases from J; junction bases left unmatched: 14. Per the germline V gene, CDR1 is SEHNR and CDR2 is FQNEAQ (reference sequence). The CDR3 is CASSPLEAGGGRDTQYF. In DNA form, the CDR3 reads TGTGCCAGCAGCCCGTTGGAAGCGGGAGGTGGAAGAGATACGCAGTATTTT.

This clonotype was recorded many times. The rearrangement links TRBV5-1 to TRBJ2-6; tentatively, D is TRBD1 (5 bases). Germline CDR1 SGHRS, CDR2 YFSETQ. V was trimmed by 4 bases and J by 4 bases, leaving 12 bases between them. The CDR3 length is 15 residues. The CDR3 is CASSPAGPGANVLTF. The CDR3 DNA sequence: TGCGCCAGCAGCCCGGCAGGGCCAGGGGCCAACGTCCTGACTTTC. Full variable domain (rest looked up from reference TRBV5-1 and TRBJ2-6): KAGVTQTPRYLIKTRGQQVTLSCSPISGHRSVSWYQQTPGQGLQFLFEYFSETQRNKGNFPGRFSGRQFSNSRSEMNVSTLELGDSALYLCASSPAGPGANVLTFGAGSRLTVL.